This TCR beta chain was identified in a study of T cell changes during pregnancy in multiple sclerosis. The table lists this clone with a few counts. Clones were read by immunoSEQ multiplex PCR, and TCRdb kept only the in-frame ones, dropping some. The table records tens of thousands of clones, roughly 92% of them present only once. The receptor's source is a female donor with multiple sclerosis, enrolled in a pregnancy study. Material: CD4+ T cells from peripheral blood mononuclear cells, obtained before pregnancy.

The CDR3 protein is CASSLGQIYTDTQYF. The CDR3 nucleotides read TGTGCCAGCAGCCTAGGACAGATTTACACAGATACGCAGTATTTT. The rearrangement uses TRBV9 and TRBJ2-3; tentatively, D is TRBD1 (6 bases). Trimming removed 4 bases from V and 2 bases from J, with 14 bases in between. The CDR3 extends over 15 amino acids. Germline assignment: CDR1 SGDLS and CDR2 YYNGEE.